A single sample gave rise to the 4 T cell receptor beta chains below, sequenced in a study of T cells in Graves' hyperthyroidism and ophthalmopathy. The source material, RNA transcripts, was used to amplify TCR beta CDR3 regions. The HTBI set primed first-round TCR CDR3 RT-PCR. TCRdb independently ran MiXCR on the multiplex PCR reads; one entry per CDR3 protein. There are hundreds of thousands of distinct CDR3 sequences in the sample; around 20% occur only once, and approximately 30% lies in the top ten. Sequencing was performed on blood. All receptors come from a man younger than 40 with Graves' ophthalmopathy.

The genes are TRBV5-1 and TRBJ2-1; TRBD2 agrees at 8 bases. The CDR3 sequence is 18 residues long. The junction had 16 bases not matched to a gene; V was cut back by 4 bases and J by 4 bases. CDR1 and CDR2 from the germline V gene are SGHRS and YFSETQ. For the CDR3, the DNA is TGCGCCAGCAGCCGAGCGGGAGCCAGCCCCCCTCCTTACAATGAGCAGTTCTTC. It specifies CASSRAGASPPPYNEQFF.

This clonotype appeared many times. This chain uses TRBV6-1 with TRBJ1-1; D call uncertain. CDR1 and CDR2 (germline): MNHNS, SASEGT. The CDR3 consists of 15 residues. The V gene lost 5 bases and the J gene lost 5 bases, with 18 bases spanning the gap. The CDR3 DNA sequence: TGTGCCAGCAGTTATATGATCGGTGGACGTACTGAAGCTTTCTTT. It yields the protein CASSYMIGGRTEAFF.

In its sample, this clonotype was seen a few times. This chain links TRBV5-4 with TRBJ2-1, with TRBD2 matching over 9 bases. Germline trimming cut 4 bases from V and 7 bases from J; bases unmatched to any gene: 15. Germline values: CDR1 SGHNT, CDR2 YYREEE (reference sequence). The CDR3 consists of 17 residues. The CDR3 coding sequence is TGTGCCAGCAGCCCTGGAGTAGTAGCGGGAGCCGTAAATGAGCAGTTCTTC. It specifies CASSPGVVAGAVNEQFF.

The V gene is TRBV7-2, the J gene TRBJ2-1, with a possible D match to TRBD1 (5 bases). V was pared by 3 bases and J by 9 bases, with 18 bases between. Germline CDR1 and CDR2: SGHTA and FQGNSA. The length of the CDR3 is 15 residues. Here the CDR3 reads CASSFRTKKGSEQFF. The CDR3 bases are TGTGCCAGCAGCTTTAGGACAAAGAAAGGAAGTGAGCAGTTCTTC.